This paragraph covers one T cell receptor (beta chain) sequence. Its antigen is not identified. The data originate from a study of Ad26.COV2.S vaccination and SARS-CoV-2 variants. The study, taken as a whole, reports: Breadth, reportedly substantial, characterized the spike-specific CD8+ and CD4+ T cell responses after vaccination. People who got the vaccine had more spike-specific TCR breadth than people who got placebo. Placebo recipients and vaccine recipients were similar in non-spike TCR breadth.

The repertoire was sequenced with immunoSEQ multiplex PCR; TCRdb's copy has only in-frame clones and lacks some. Of about 500,000 clones in the sample, about 88% were seen once. The sample's treatment: roughly 20 received Ad26.COV2.S at low or high dose, single or two shots; five or six received placebo; per-sample allocation not given. Sampling happened 63 days after the first vaccine or placebo injection. Boston provided a donor who was an adult aged 18-55 years. The sample here was peripheral blood, taken in a trial of Ad26.COV2.S vaccine versus placebo. The receptor comes from a person aged 18-60 years who received the Ad26.COV2.S COVID-19 vaccine or a placebo.

The CDR3 spells CASSHNTGNEQFF. CDR3 nucleotides: TGCGCCAGCAGCCACAACACAGGTAATGAGCAGTTCTTC. The chain uses TRBV5-1 and TRBJ2-1; the D gene is possibly TRBD1 (5 bases). The CDR3 has 13 amino acids. V was clipped by 4 bases and J by 7 bases, with 12 bases between them. Per germline, CDR1 SGHRS and CDR2 YFSETQ.